These 8 T cell receptor beta chains were all obtained from the same sample, sequenced in a study of cytomegalovirus exposure and HLA in healthy donors. PCR employed 60 Vbeta and 13 Jbeta primers. The protocol was immunoSEQ multiplex PCR, while the TCRdb copy is restricted to in-frame clones and leaves out a portion. The data contain 85,000 to 120,000 clones, around 57% of them singletons. Sequencing used PBMCs. The receptors were gathered from a human donor in good health.

The rearrangement joins TRBV30 to TRBJ2-7; D perhaps matches TRBD2 (5 bases). Germline V lookup: CDR1 GTSNPN, CDR2 SVGIG (reference sequence). The CDR3 has 12 residues. V gave up 4 bases and J gave up 7 bases, with 14 bases separating them. The CDR3 here is CAWTGGPGEQYF. CDR3 sequence (DNA): TGTGCCTGGACTGGCGGGCCGGGAGAGCAGTACTTC.

CDR3 amino acids: CAISEDGRASGEQYF. CDR3 sequence (DNA): TGTGCCATCAGTGAAGACGGGAGGGCCTCGGGCGAGCAGTACTTC. The chain links TRBV10-3 to TRBJ2-7, with 8 positions matching TRBD2. The CDR3 runs 15 residues. Looked up from germline, CDR1 is ENHRY and CDR2 is SYGVKD. J lost 6 bases, V lost 3 bases, and 10 bases had no gene match.

The chain joins TRBV27 to TRBJ2-1; 11 nucleotides agree with TRBD2. Germline loops: CDR1 MNHEY, CDR2 SMNVEV (reference sequence). V shed 10 bases, J shed 7 bases, and the junction held 12 bases outside the gene matches. There are 15 residues in the CDR3. CDR3 loop: CATSDSGRAGNEQFF. CDR3 in DNA: TGTGCCACCAGCGATAGCGGGAGGGCGGGGAATGAGCAGTTCTTC.

The CDR3 nucleotides read TGTGCAAGTCGCTTAGGGGTAGGGGGATTTCAGTTCTTC. As protein: CASRLGVGGFQFF. The rearrangement joins TRBV12-2 to TRBJ2-1; TRBD1, the table's D call, was not compared with the DNA. TRBV12-2 is annotated as a pseudogene. CDR3 length: 13 residues.

V and J are TRBV29-1 and TRBJ2-3; 10 bases are shared with TRBD2. Germline CDR1 is SQVTM and CDR2 is ANQGSEA. Trimming cost V 6 bases and J 6 bases; bases outside gene matches: 9. The length of the CDR3 is 14 residues. In DNA form, the CDR3 reads TGCAGCGTCACCCCTAGCGGGAGATTTGATACGCAGTATTTT. Its translation: CSVTPSGRFDTQYF.

The chain recombines TRBV11-3 with TRBJ2-5; D call uncertain. V lost 5 bases and J lost 6, with 13 bases in between. There are 13 residues in the CDR3. From germline, CDR1 is SGHNT and CDR2 YENEEA. CDR3: CASSLSLGQTQYF. CDR3 sequence (DNA): TGTGCCAGCAGCCTCTCTCTGGGCCAGACCCAGTACTTC.

The chain carries TRBV7-6 and TRBJ1-3; D not certain. The germline V gene encodes CDR1 SGHVS and CDR2 FNYEAQ. Between the trimmed V and J ends, which lost 4 bases and 2 bases, there was a span of 6 bases. This CDR3 has 13 residues. In nucleotides, the CDR3 is TGTGCCAGCAGCTCGAACACTGGAAACACCATATATTTT. Translated, it gives CASSSNTGNTIYF.

V gene TRBV7-9 combines with J gene TRBJ1-1; D might be TRBD1 (5 bases). The CDR3 contains 15 residues. Germline CDR1 is SEHNR and CDR2 is FQNEAQ (reference sequence). Trimming took 11 bases from V and 6 from J, leaving 25 bases between them. CDR3 coding DNA: TGTGCCCTAGATTCCTGGGGCAGGGAAATCTCTGAAGCTTTCTTT. The encoded protein is CALDSWGREISEAFF. The full variable domain, rest sourced from reference TRBV7-9 and TRBJ1-1, is DTGVSQNPRHKITKRGQNVTFRCDPISEHNRLYWYRQTLGQGPEFLTYFQNEAQLEKSRLLSDRFSAERPKGSFSTLEIQRTEQGDSAMYLCALDSWGREISEAFFGQGTRLTVV.